The rows below give T cell receptor beta chains drawn from one sample of a study of cytomegalovirus exposure and HLA in healthy donors. The method was immunoSEQ multiplex PCR; TCRdb's version includes in-frame clones alone and lacks a portion of them. The data show 150,000 to 200,000 clones, with around 78% seen just once and roughly 1.5% held by the top ten. Specimen: PBMCs. All receptors derive from a man aged 18 to 30 in good health and CMV-seronegative. CDR3s include the opening cysteine and the closing phenylalanine or tryptophan. A D gene is named only where the DNA matches it firmly. Clone sizes are given selectively: once, few, many, or a class where the clone is expanded.

V gene	D gene	clone size	J gene	CDR3 protein	CDR3 DNA
TRBV5-1	-	-	TRBJ1-2	CASSPTGADYGYTF	TGCGCCAGCAGCCCGACAGGCGCCGACTATGGCTACACCTTC
TRBV25-1	-	-	TRBJ2-2	CASSGEGHRANTGELFF	TGTGCCAGCAGTGGGGAAGGACACCGAGCCAACACCGGGGAGCTGTTTTTT
TRBV28	TRBD1	-	TRBJ1-4	CASSLEGATEKLFF	TGTGCCAGCAGTTTGGAGGGGGCTACTGAAAAACTGTTTTTT
TRBV28	TRBD1	-	TRBJ1-4	CASSLRDRNEKLFF	TGTGCCAGCAGTTTACGGGACAGGAATGAAAAACTGTTTTTT
TRBV6-1	-	once	TRBJ2-7	CATRRDFGSSYEQYF	TGTGCCACCAGGAGAGATTTCGGGAGTTCCTACGAGCAGTACTTC
TRBV4-1	-	few	TRBJ1-1	CASSQEPGRNTEAFF	TGCGCCAGCAGCCAAGAACCAGGCAGGAACACTGAAGCTTTCTTT
TRBV6-1	-	-	TRBJ2-3	CASREPGLLTDTQYF	TGTGCCAGCAGGGAACCGGGACTCCTCACAGATACGCAGTATTTT
TRBV10-3	TRBD2	-	TRBJ2-7	CATGTSYWYEQYF	TGTGCCACCGGGACTAGCTATTGGTACGAGCAGTACTTC
TRBV28	-	-	TRBJ2-7	CASSLTYEQYF	TGTGCCAGCAGTCTAACCTACGAGCAGTACTTC
TRBV6-6	-	-	TRBJ1-1	CASRSEGYAFF	TGTGCCAGCAGGTCGGAGGGTTACGCTTTCTTT
TRBV7-9	-	once	TRBJ1-5	CASSLGAQGAQHF	TGTGCCAGCAGCTTAGGGGCCCAGGGCGCCCAGCATTTT
TRBV28	-	-	TRBJ1-2	CASSRQENYGYTF	TGTGCCAGCAGTCGACAGGAGAACTATGGCTACACCTTC
TRBV4-1	TRBD1	-	TRBJ2-7	CASSQGAGQGSYEQYF	TGCGCCAGCAGCCAAGGGGCGGGACAGGGGTCCTACGAGCAGTACTTC
TRBV21-1	-	-	TRBJ2-3	CASSKAYVMRTDTQYF	TGTGCCAGCAGCAAAGCCTACGTTATGCGCACAGATACGCAGTATTTT
TRBV15	TRBD2	-	TRBJ2-1	CATSRRTSGPDNEQFF	TGTGCCACCAGCAGGCGGACTAGCGGGCCAGACAATGAGCAGTTCTTC
TRBV27	-	-	TRBJ2-7	CASSSRAGANEQYF	TGTGCCAGCAGTTCCCGAGCGGGTGCAAACGAGCAGTACTTC